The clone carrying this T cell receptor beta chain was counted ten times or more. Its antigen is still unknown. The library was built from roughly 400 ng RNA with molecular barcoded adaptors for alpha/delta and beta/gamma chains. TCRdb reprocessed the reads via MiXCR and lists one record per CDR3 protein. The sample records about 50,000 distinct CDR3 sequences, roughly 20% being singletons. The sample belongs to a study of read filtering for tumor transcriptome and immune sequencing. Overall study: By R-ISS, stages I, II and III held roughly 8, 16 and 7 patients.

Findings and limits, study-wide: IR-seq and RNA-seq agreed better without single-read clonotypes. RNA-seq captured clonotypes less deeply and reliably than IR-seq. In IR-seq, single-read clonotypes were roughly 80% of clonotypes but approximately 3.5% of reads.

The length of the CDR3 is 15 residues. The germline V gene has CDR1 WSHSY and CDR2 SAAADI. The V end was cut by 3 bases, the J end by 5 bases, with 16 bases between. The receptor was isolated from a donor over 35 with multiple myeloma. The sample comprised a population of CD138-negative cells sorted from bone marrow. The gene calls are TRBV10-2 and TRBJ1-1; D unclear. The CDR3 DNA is TGCGCCAGCAGTGACCCTGTCGCCCTGGGGACTGAAGCTTTCTTT. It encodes CASSDPVALGTEAFF.